The present T cell receptor beta chain was sequenced within a study of cytomegalovirus exposure and HLA in healthy donors. This PCR relied on a set of 60 Vbeta primers and 13 Jbeta primers. Sequenced by immunoSEQ multiplex PCR; TCRdb stores in-frame clones only, minus some. The sample contains about 160,000 clones, around 84% of which appear only once. This CDR3 contains 13 residues. The germline V and J ends were trimmed by 5 bases and 7 bases, with 11 bases remaining between them. Germline-derived CDR1 and CDR2 are SEHNR and FQNEAQ (reference sequence). This TCR was recovered from a man aged 18 to 29 in good health and CMV-seropositive. J is TRBJ2-2 and V is TRBV7-9; a weak D match, TRBD2 (5 bases). Specimen: PBMCs. As DNA, the CDR3 is TGTGCCAGCAGCCCCCCGGGGTACGGGGAGCTGTTTTTT. Translating it yields CASSPPGYGELFF.